These 21 T cell receptor beta chains share one sample of origin, sequenced in a study of tumor-infiltrating lymphocytes in primary liver carcinoma. TCR beta cDNA came from about 0.45 ug total RNA, primed with a constant-region primer. Researchers made the TCR beta libraries by running three nested multiplex PCR rounds with slightly modified ARM-PCR. PCR rounds one and two used TRBV1-TRBV30 forward primers with a C-beta reverse primer for around 9 cycles each. A single record per CDR3 protein comes from TCRdb applying MiXCR to the multiplex PCR reads. The sample lists fewer than 110,000 distinct CDR3 sequences; approximately 70% were seen once. Co-extraction of both nucleic acids (RNA and DNA) used roughly 19-33 mg of unsorted bulk tissue. Sequenced: liver tumor tissue from sampling region 2. Subset meaning: tumor region T2, inferior pole. The receptors were sampled from a woman in her sixties or seventies with primary liver carcinoma and hepatitis B virus infection.

Turning to this clonotype: Its ends do not fully match the called genes, so a read error is possible. CDR3 nucleotide sequence: TGCGCCAACAGCCAAGATTCGTCATCCGTTTACGAGCAGTACTTC. Translating it yields CANSQDSSSVYEQYF. V usage is TRBV4-1 and J usage is TRBJ2-7, with unresolved D. This CDR3 is 15 amino acids long. CDR1 and CDR2 from the germline V gene are MGHRA and YSYEKL.

This clonotype was detected ten times or more. V gene TRBV4-1 combines with J gene TRBJ2-1; tentative D call: TRBD1 (6 bases). Germline lookup yields CDR1 MGHRA and CDR2 YSYEKL. V lost 3 bases to trimming and J lost 13 bases, with 16 bases between them. The CDR3 totals 13 residues. CDR3 coding DNA: TGCGCCAGCAGCCAGGACAGATACTCATCCCAGTTCTTC. Protein sequence: CASSQDRYSSQFF.

Worth noting for this clonotype: The missing conserved phenylalanine or tryptophan at the end of this CDR3 makes a read error likely. J is TRBJ2-3 and V is TRBV11-2; D is unclear. Germline CDR1 reads SGHAT; CDR2 reads FQNNGV. The CDR3 spans 14 residues. CDR3 DNA: TGTGCTAACAGCTTAGATGGGAGCACAGATACGCAGTATTAT. Translating it yields CANSLDGSTDTQYY.

Turning to this clonotype: No conserved phenylalanine or tryptophan is present at the end of the CDR3, so a read error is the likely explanation. The chain has TRBV10-3 and TRBJ1-1; the D gene is possibly TRBD1 (6 bases). The V and J ends lost 0 bases and 1 base respectively, with 9 bases between them. The germline V gene has CDR1 ENHRY and CDR2 SYGVKD. The CDR3 contains 15 residues. In nucleotides, the CDR3 is TGTGCCATCAGTGAGTCCCCAGGGGAGAACACTGAAGCTTTCCTT. Amino acids: CAISESPGENTEAFL.

This clonotype showed up many times. The V call is TRBV10-2, the J call TRBJ2-5; weak D call: TRBD1 (7 bases). Between the trimmed V and J ends, which lost 7 bases and 4 bases, there was a span of 19 bases. CDR1 and CDR2 from the germline V gene are WSHSY and SAAADI. The CDR3 runs 15 residues. As DNA, the CDR3 is TGCGCCAGCAAACTACGCAGGGGGGCGTCAGAGACCCAGTACTTC. Translated: CASKLRRGASETQYF.

This sequence joins TRBV28 and TRBJ2-3, with a possible D match to TRBD2 (6 bases). Trimming shortened V by 5 bases and J by 4 bases, and 25 bases separated the two germline ends. CDR3 length: 18 amino acids. Germline loops: CDR1 MDHEN, CDR2 SYDVKM. CDR3 region: CASSPSFSGPLGADTQYF. DNA for the CDR3: TGTGCCAGCAGTCCTTCTTTTAGCGGTCCTCTCGGGGCAGATACGCAGTATTTT.

As regards this clonotype: Germline is not matched at one junction end, which may reflect a read error. This chain joins TRBV28 and TRBJ2-1; maybe TRBD2 (6 bases). This CDR3 contains 16 residues. The germline V gene encodes CDR1 MDHEN and CDR2 SYDVKM. CDR3 DNA: TGTGCCAGCAGTTCTCCAGTCGGGGGTTCCTACATTGAGCAGTCCTTC. Residues: CASSSPVGGSYIEQSF. Full variable domain (rest looked up from reference TRBV28 and TRBJ2-1): DVKVTQSSRYLVKRTGEKVFLECVQDMDHENMFWYRQDPGLGLRLIYFSYDVKMKEKGDIPEGYSVSREKKERFSLILESASTNQTSMYLCASSSPVGGSYIEQSFGPGTRLTVL.

Remarks on this clonotype: With a much larger clone just one base away, this may be a read error. The CDR3 loop is CTSSLYGFEYGYTF. The CDR3 DNA reads as TGCACCAGCAGCTTGTACGGTTTCGAGTATGGCTACACCTTC. V gene TRBV5-1 combines with J gene TRBJ1-2, with D hard to call. Germline V gives CDR1 SGHRS, CDR2 YFSETQ. The CDR3 spans 14 residues.

Notes on this clonotype: Here the CDR3 omits its conserved ending phenylalanine or tryptophan, so a read error is the likely source. The limits of the CDR3 on the DNA are not certain, so only TCRdb's listed CDR3 is given. The rearrangement links TRBV4-1 to TRBJ1-2; TRBD1, as called in the table, went unchecked against the DNA. With termini counted, the CDR3 has 14 amino acids. Looked up from germline, CDR1 is MGHRA and CDR2 is YSYEKL. The chain's CDR3 is CASSQAGGSYGYIL.

The chain has TRBV6-6 and TRBJ2-7; 7 bases are a match to TRBD2. The length of the CDR3 is 15 residues. Germline V gene data show CDR1 as MNHNY and CDR2 as SVGAGI (reference sequence). V trimming: 0 bases; J trimming: 4 bases; junction bases outside the gene matches: 6. CDR3 nucleotides: TGTGCCAGCAGTTACTCAGGTAGCGGGTGTTACGAGCAGTACTTC. Amino acids: CASSYSGSGCYEQYF.

This clonotype appeared a single time. The junction departs from germline at one end; a sequencing error may be responsible. The chain has TRBV29-1 and TRBJ2-6; the D gene is possibly TRBD2 (6 bases). In germline, CDR1 is SQVTM, CDR2 ANQGSEA. CDR3 size: 14 residues. CDR3 loop: CSVEEGTGANVLTF. As DNA, the CDR3 is TGCAGCGTAGAGGAGGGCACTGGGGCGAACGTCCTGACTTTC.

This clonotype was seen at least ten times. DNA of the CDR3: TGTGCCAGCAGCCAAGATCAAGGGGATTATAAAACCATATATTTT. The encoded protein is CASSQDQGDYKTIYF. V and J are TRBV14 and TRBJ1-3; D might be TRBD1 (5 bases). The CDR3 spans 15 residues. With 0 bases removed from V and 10 bases from J, the gap between germline ends came to 16 bases. From germline, CDR1 is SGHDN and CDR2 FVKESK.

Comments on this clonotype: At one end the junction does not follow the germline gene, possibly because of a read error. V usage is TRBV12-3 or TRBV12-4 and J usage is TRBJ2-3; D call uncertain. The CDR3 spans 16 residues. DNA for the CDR3: TGTACCAGCAGTTTATTGATGGTGGGGAGCACAGATACGCAGTATTTT. It yields the protein CTSSLLMVGSTDTQYF.

The rearrangement joins TRBV6-4 to TRBJ2-3; TRBD2 agrees at 12 bases. The germline V gene has CDR1 MRHNA and CDR2 SNTAGT. Trimming at V came to 4 bases and at J to 6 bases, leaving 8 bases not matched to a gene. This CDR3 region has 16 residues. The DNA for the CDR3 is TGTGCCAGCAGTGCCGTACTAGCGGGAGGTTCTGATACGCAGTATTTT. Its protein product is CASSAVLAGGSDTQYF.

Remarks on this clonotype: Since a much larger clone is just one base distant, this may be a read error. The chain combines TRBV16 with TRBJ2-7, with 8 bases matching TRBD1. V shed 4 bases and J 6 bases; nucleotides not matched to a gene: 2. The CDR3 sequence is 12 residues long. Per the germline V gene, CDR1 is KGHSY and CDR2 is FQNENV. The CDR3 protein is CASSRTGCEQYF. The CDR3 DNA sequence: TGTGCCAGCAGCCGGACAGGGTGCGAGCAGTACTTC.

This clonotype was counted only a few times. The CDR3 bases are TGTGCCAGCAGGGGGGGGGTGAGCACAGATACGCAGTATTTT. As protein: CASRGGVSTDTQYF. J is TRBJ2-3 and V is TRBV28; 7 bases fit TRBD2. The CDR3 totals 14 residues. The ends lost 6 bases at V and 0 bases at J; junction bases unmatched: 3. Germline V gives CDR1 MDHEN, CDR2 SYDVKM.

Regarding this clonotype: A junction boundary mismatches the germline segment, possibly from a read error. The chain combines TRBV11-2 with TRBJ1-5; D may be TRBD1 (5 bases). CDR1 and CDR2 from the germline V gene are SGHAT and FQNNGV. CDR3 length equals 13 residues. This CDR3 is CTSSQEGRQPQHF. The CDR3 region has the DNA TGTACAAGCAGCCAAGAGGGGCGTCAGCCCCAGCATTTC.

The V call is TRBV30, the J call TRBJ2-3, with a possible D match to TRBD2 (5 bases). The germline CDR1 and CDR2 sequences are GTSNPN and SVGIG (reference sequence). The V end lost 0 bases, the J end lost 4 bases, and 11 bases lay between the germline ends. This CDR3 comprises 14 residues. The CDR3 reads CAWSVDLAPDTQYF. Written as DNA, the CDR3 is TGTGCCTGGAGTGTGGATCTAGCTCCAGATACGCAGTATTTT.

Concerning this clonotype itself: One end of the junction varies from germline; a read error may be responsible. The J gene is TRBJ1-4, the V gene TRBV7-9; D might be TRBD1 (6 bases). This CDR3 comprises 14 residues. Germline assignment: CDR1 SEHNR and CDR2 FQNEAQ (reference sequence). CDR3 protein: CASSRDRTGEKLFF. CDR3 coding DNA: TGTGCCAGCAGCCGCGACAGGACCGGTGAAAAACTATTTTTT. Drawing the rest from reference TRBV7-9 and TRBJ1-4, the complete variable domain is DTGVSQNPRHKITKRGQNVTFRCDPISEHNRLYWYRQTLGQGPEFLTYFQNEAQLEKSRLLSDRFSAERPKGSFSTLEIQRTEQGDSAMYLCASSRDRTGEKLFFGSGTQLSVL.

The chain joins TRBV12-3 or TRBV12-4 to TRBJ2-7; a possible D gene is TRBD1 (6 bases). Trimming left V 10 bases short and J 3 bases short, with 16 bases between. This CDR3 contains 13 residues. In DNA form, the CDR3 reads TGTGCCAACACCATACAGGGCTACTACGAGCAGTACTTC. Protein sequence: CANTIQGYYEQYF.

This clonotype was picked up one time. Germline and junction disagree at one end, which may indicate a read error. The chain combines TRBV6-6 with TRBJ2-7; 7 positions agree with TRBD1. The CDR3 length is 15 residues. Germline V gene data show CDR1 as MNHNY and CDR2 as SVGAGI (reference sequence). CDR3 in DNA: TGTGCCAGCAGTTGCTCGGGGACAGCGTTCCACGAGCAATACTTC. It is translated as CASSCSGTAFHEQYF.